This T cell receptor (beta chain) appears in the sequencing data of a study of glioma-infiltrating T cells. Study details: Glioblastomas were WHO grade IV, sampled at first diagnosis; low-grade were grade II. Before surgery, glioma patients received dexamethasone for at most six days.

The iRepertoire nested amplicon-rescue multiplex PCR amplified TCR alpha and beta CDR3s from RNA. A single record per CDR3 protein comes from TCRdb applying MiXCR to the multiplex PCR reads. This sample has more than 300,000 distinct CDR3 sequences, with roughly two fifths found just once. General study results and limits: Tissue-blood divergence was below expectation in non-neoplastic patients, above in gliomas. A blood CDR3 motif signature was depleted in highly divergent patients.

This clonotype was observed a few times. What it binds is not known. This receptor was taken from a human donor with low-grade glioma or glioblastoma, undergoing nonglioma brain surgery, or in good health (not recorded which). The sequencing input was glioma tissue, nonneoplastic brain tissue, or PBMCs (not recorded which).

The CDR3 nucleotides read TGTGCCAGCAGTGTAACAGCGGGAGCAGGGGAGACCCAGTACTTC. It translates to CASSVTAGAGETQYF. The J gene is TRBJ2-5, the V gene TRBV25-1; 8 bases line up with TRBD2. The CDR3 loop spans 15 amino acids. Germline CDR1 is MGHDK and CDR2 is SYGVNS. The trim removed 4 bases at V and 5 bases at J, leaving 9 bases unmatched.